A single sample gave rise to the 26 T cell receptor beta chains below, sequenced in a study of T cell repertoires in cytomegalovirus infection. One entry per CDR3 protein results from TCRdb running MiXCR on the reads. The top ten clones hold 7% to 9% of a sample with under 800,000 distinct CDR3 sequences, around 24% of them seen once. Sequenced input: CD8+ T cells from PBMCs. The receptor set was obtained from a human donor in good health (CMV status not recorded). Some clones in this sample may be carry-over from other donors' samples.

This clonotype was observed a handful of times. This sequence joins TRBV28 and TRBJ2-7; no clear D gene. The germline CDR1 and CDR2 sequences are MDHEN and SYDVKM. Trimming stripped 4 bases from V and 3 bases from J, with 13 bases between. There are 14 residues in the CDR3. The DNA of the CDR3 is TGTGCCAGCAGTTCCCGGGCGGAATACTACGAGCAGTACGTC. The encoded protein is CASSSRAEYYEQYV.

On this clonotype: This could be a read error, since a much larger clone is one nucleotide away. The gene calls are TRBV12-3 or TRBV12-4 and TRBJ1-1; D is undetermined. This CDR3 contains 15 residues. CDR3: CVSSRPGGLATEAFF. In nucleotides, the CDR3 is TGTGTCAGCAGCCGCCCCGGAGGGTTGGCCACTGAAGCTTTCTTT.

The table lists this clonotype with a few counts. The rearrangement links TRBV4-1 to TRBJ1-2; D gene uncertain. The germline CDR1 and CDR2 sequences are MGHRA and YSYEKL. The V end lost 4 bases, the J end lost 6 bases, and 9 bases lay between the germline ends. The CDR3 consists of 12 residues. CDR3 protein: CASSLHGDGYTF. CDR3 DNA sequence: TGCGCCAGCAGCCTACACGGGGATGGCTACACCTTC.

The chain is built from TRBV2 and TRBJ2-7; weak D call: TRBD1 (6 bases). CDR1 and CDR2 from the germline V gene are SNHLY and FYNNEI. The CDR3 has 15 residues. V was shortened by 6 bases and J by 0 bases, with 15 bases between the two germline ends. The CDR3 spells CASSAGTWDSYEQYV. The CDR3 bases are TGTGCCAGCAGCGCCGGGACATGGGACTCCTACGAGCAGTACGTC.

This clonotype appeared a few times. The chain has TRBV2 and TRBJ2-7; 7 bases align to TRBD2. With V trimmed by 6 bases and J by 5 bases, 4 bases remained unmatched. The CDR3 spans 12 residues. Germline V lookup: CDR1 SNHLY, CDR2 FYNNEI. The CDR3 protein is CASRGGSHEQYF. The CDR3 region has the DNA TGTGCCAGCAGGGGAGGGTCACACGAGCAGTACTTC. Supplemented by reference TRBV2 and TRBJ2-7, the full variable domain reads EPEVTQTPSHQVTQMGQEVILRCVPISNHLYFYWYRQILGQKVEFLVSFYNNEISEKSEIFDDQFSVERPDGSNFTLKIRSTKLEDSAMYFCASRGGSHEQYFGPGTRLTVT.

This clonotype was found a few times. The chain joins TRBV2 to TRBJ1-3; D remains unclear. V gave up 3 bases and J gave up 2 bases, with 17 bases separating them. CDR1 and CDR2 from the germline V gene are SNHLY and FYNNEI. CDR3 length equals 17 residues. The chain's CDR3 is CASSDLGRRSPGNTIYF. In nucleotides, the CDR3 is TGTGCCAGCAGTGACCTCGGGAGACGGAGTCCTGGAAACACCATATATTTT.

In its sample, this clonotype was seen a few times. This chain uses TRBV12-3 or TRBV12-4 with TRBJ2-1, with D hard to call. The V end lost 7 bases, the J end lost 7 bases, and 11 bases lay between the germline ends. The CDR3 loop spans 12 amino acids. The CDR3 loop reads CASTSDGNEQFF. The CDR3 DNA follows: TGTGCCAGCACCTCAGACGGGAATGAGCAGTTCTTC.

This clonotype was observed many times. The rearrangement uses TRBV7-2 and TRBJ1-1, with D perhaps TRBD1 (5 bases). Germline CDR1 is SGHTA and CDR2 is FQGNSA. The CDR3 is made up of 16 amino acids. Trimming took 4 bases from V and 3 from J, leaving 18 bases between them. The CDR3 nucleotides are TGTGCCAGCAGCTCACCCCCCAGGGCGGGATACACTGAAGCTTTCTTT. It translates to CASSSPPRAGYTEAFF.

The CDR3 here is CATHRGAGSGNTIYF. As DNA, the CDR3 is TGTGCCACTCACCGGGGGGCCGGCTCTGGAAACACCATATATTTT. V usage is TRBV19 and J usage is TRBJ1-3; tentative D call: TRBD1 (6 bases). The CDR3 sequence is 15 residues long. Germline V gene data show CDR1 as LNHDA and CDR2 as SQIVND (reference sequence). V shed 10 bases and J shed 0 bases, with 16 bases lying between them. The whole variable domain, filled in from reference TRBV19 and TRBJ1-3, reads DGGITQSPKYLFRKEGQNVTLSCEQNLNHDAMYWYRQDPGQGLRLIYYSQIVNDFQKGDIAEGYSVSREKKESFPLTVTSAQKNPTAFYLCATHRGAGSGNTIYFGEGSWLTVV.

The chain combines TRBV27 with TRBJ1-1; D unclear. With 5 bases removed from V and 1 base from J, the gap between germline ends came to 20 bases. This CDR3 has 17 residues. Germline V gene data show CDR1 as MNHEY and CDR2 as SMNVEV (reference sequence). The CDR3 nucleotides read TGTGCCAGCAGTCCATCGCCGGCCGTCTGGACGAACACTGAAGCTTTCTTT. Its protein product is CASSPSPAVWTNTEAFF.

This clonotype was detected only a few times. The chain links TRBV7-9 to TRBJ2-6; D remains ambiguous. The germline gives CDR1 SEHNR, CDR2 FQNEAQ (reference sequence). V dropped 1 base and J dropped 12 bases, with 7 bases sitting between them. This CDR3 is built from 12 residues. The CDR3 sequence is CASSLVMVVLTF. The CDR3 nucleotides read TGTGCCAGCAGCTTAGTTATGGTCGTCCTGACTTTC.

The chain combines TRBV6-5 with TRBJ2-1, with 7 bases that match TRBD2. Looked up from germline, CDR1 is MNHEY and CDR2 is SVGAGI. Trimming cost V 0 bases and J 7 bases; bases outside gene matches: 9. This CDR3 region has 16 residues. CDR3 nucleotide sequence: TGTGCCAGCAGTTACTCCCCAGCGGGGTCTGGTAATGAGCAGTTCTTC. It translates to CASSYSPAGSGNEQFF.

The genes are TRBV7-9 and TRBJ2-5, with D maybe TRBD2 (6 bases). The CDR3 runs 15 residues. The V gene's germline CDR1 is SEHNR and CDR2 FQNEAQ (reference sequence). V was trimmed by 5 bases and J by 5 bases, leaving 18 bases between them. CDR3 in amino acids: CASSPGLLSAETQYF. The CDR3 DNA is TGTGCCAGCAGCCCGGGACTCTTATCTGCGGAGACCCAGTACTTC.

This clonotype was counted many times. DNA for the CDR3: TGTGCCAGCAGCCCCTTAACTAGCGCCGGTGGGGACGAGCAGTACTTC. Its protein product is CASSPLTSAGGDEQYF. The chain has TRBV7-2 and TRBJ2-7; 7 bases match TRBD2. Germline V lookup: CDR1 SGHTA, CDR2 FQGNSA. This CDR3 is 16 amino acids long. V shed 5 bases, J shed 5 bases, and the junction held 15 bases outside the gene matches.

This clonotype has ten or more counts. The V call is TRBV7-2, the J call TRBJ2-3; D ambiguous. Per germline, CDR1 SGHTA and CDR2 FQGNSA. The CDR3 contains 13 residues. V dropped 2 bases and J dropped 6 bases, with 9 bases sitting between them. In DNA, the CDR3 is TGTGCCAGCAGCTTATCCAGGATCGATACGCAGTATTTT. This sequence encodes CASSLSRIDTQYF.

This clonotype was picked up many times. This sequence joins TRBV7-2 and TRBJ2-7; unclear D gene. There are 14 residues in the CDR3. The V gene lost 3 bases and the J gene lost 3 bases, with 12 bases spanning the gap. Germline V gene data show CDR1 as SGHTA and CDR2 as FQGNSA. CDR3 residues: CASSFIPGDYEQYV. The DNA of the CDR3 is TGTGCCAGCAGCTTTATCCCAGGCGACTACGAGCAGTACGTC.

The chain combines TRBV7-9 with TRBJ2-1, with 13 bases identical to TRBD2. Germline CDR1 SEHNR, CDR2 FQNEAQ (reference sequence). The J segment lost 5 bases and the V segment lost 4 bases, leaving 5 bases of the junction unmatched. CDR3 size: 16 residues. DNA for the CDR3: TGTGCCAGCAGCTCCCCTACTAGCGGGGGGGACAATGAGCAGTTCTTC. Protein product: CASSSPTSGGDNEQFF.

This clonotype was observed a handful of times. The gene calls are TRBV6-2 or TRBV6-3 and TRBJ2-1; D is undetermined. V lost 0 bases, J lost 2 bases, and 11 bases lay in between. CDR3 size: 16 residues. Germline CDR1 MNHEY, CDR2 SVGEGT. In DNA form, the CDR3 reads TGTGCCAGCAGTTACTCCCGCACGGTCCCCTACAATGAGCAGTTCTTC. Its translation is CASSYSRTVPYNEQFF.

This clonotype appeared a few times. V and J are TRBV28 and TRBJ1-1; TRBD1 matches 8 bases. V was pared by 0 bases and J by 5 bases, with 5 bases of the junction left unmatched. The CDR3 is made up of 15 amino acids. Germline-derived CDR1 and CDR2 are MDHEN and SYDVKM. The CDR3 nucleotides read TGTGCCAGCAGTTTATGGCAGGGGGCTCGGACTGAAGCTTTCTTT. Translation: CASSLWQGARTEAFF. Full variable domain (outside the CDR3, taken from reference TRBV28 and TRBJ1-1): DVKVTQSSRYLVKRTGEKVFLECVQDMDHENMFWYRQDPGLGLRLIYFSYDVKMKEKGDIPEGYSVSREKKERFSLILESASTNQTSMYLCASSLWQGARTEAFFGQGTRLTVV.

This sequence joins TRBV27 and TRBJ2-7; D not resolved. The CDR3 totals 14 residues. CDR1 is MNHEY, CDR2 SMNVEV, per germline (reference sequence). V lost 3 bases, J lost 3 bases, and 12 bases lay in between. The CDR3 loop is CASSFDIYGYEQYF. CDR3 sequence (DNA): TGTGCCAGCAGTTTTGACATCTACGGCTACGAGCAGTACTTC.

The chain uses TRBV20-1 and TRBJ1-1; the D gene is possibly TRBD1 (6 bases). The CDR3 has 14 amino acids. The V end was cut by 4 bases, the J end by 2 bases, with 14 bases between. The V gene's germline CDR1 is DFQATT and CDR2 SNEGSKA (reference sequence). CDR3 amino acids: CSANRARRNTEAFF. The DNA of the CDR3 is TGCAGTGCTAACAGGGCAAGGAGAAACACTGAAGCTTTCTTT.

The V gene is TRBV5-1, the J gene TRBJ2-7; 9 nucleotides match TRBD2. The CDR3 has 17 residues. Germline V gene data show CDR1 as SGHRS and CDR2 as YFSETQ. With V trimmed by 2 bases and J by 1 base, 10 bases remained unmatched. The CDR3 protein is CASSFRGGAARSYEQYF. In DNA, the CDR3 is TGCGCCAGCAGCTTCCGCGGGGGGGCCGCGAGATCCTACGAGCAGTACTTC.

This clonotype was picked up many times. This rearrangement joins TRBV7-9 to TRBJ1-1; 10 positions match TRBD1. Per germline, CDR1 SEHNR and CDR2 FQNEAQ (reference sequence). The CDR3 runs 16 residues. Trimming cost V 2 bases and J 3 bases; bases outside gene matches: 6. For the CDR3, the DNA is TGTGCCAGCAGCTTACCTCCGGGGACAGGGGACACTGAAGCTTTCTTT. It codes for CASSLPPGTGDTEAFF.

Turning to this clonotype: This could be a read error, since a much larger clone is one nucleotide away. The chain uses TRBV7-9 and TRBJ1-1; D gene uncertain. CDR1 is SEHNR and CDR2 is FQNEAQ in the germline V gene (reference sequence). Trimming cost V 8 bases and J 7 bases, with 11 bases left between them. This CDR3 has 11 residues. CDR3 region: CASSRYFEAFF. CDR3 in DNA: TGTGCCAGCTCAAGGTACTTTGAAGCTTTCTTT.

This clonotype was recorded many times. As DNA, the CDR3 is TGTGCCAGCAGCTTAGAACTACAGCGGGGGGATCGTGAGACCCAGTACTTC. It is translated as CASSLELQRGDRETQYF. The genes are TRBV7-2 and TRBJ2-5, with 9 bases identical to TRBD2. CDR3 length: 17 residues. V dropped 1 base and J dropped 5; count of bases not matched to a gene: 11. The germline V gene has CDR1 SGHTA and CDR2 FQGNSA. Looking up the rest from reference TRBV7-2 and TRBJ2-5 gives the full variable domain: GAGVSQSPSNKVTEKGKDVELRCDPISGHTALYWYRQSLGQGLEFLIYFQGNSAPDKSGLPSDRFSAERTGGSVSTLTIQRTQQEDSAVYLCASSLELQRGDRETQYFGPGTRLLVL.

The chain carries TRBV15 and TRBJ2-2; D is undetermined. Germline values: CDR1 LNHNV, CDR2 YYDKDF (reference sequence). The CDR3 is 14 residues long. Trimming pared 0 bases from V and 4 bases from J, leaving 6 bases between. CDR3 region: CATSRDLGTGELFF. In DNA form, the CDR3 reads TGTGCCACCAGCAGAGATCTGGGCACCGGGGAGCTGTTTTTT.